This T cell receptor (beta chain) was recovered during a study of blood T cell repertoires in COVID-19. Looking at the study overall: COVID-19 samples collected from the United States, Italy and Spain covered acute and convalescent phases.

Clones were sequenced by immunoSEQ multiplex PCR, and TCRdb holds only the in-frame ones, with some missing. Seen here are 200,000 to 250,000 clones, around 83% observed once, and the top ten hold less than 3.5%. Germline values: CDR1 SGHDT, CDR2 YYEEEE. V lost 4 bases, J lost 2 bases, and 2 bases stayed unmatched. This CDR3 is built from 14 residues. The TCR comes from a man between 50 and 59 years old with active or convalescent COVID-19. The rearrangement links TRBV5-6 to TRBJ1-2, with 10 bases aligning to TRBD1. Sequenced input: peripheral blood. Here the CDR3 reads CASSTDRGNYGYTF. The CDR3 DNA sequence: TGTGCCAGCAGCACGGACAGGGGGAACTATGGCTACACCTTC.